This TCR beta chain was recovered during a study of OX40 agonist ivuxolimab in advanced cancers. The V gene's germline CDR1 is MNHEY and CDR2 SMNVEV (reference sequence). This CDR3 has 13 amino acids. V was clipped by 5 bases and J by 4 bases, with 12 bases between them. Sequenced by immunoSEQ multiplex PCR; TCRdb stores in-frame clones only, minus some. Among about 22,000 clones listed, about 90% were seen once. The chain employs TRBV27 and TRBJ2-7; unclear D gene. Sequencing was performed on CD4+ or CD8+ T cells sorted from blood, taken in a trial of the OX40 agonist ivuxolimab. This sequence was found in an adult with an advanced solid tumor such as melanoma, head and neck, liver or kidney cancer. The CDR3 nucleotides read TGTGCCAGCAGTAGAACGGATCCTTACGAGCAGTACTTC. Protein product: CASSRTDPYEQYF.